This TCR beta chain was obtained from a study of blood T cell repertoires in COVID-19. Study-wide context: Collection of acute and convalescent COVID-19 samples took place in the United States, Italy and Spain.

The trim removed 8 bases at V and 0 bases at J, leaving 9 bases unmatched. The length of the CDR3 is 17 residues. Germline V gene lookup returns CDR1 MDHEN and CDR2 SYDVKM. The protocol was immunoSEQ multiplex PCR, while the TCRdb copy is restricted to in-frame clones and leaves out a portion. Among about 180,000 clones listed, over 80% were seen once. This chain uses TRBV28 with TRBJ2-6; 8 nucleotides align to TRBD1. Sequenced sample: peripheral blood. This clonotype was obtained from an older woman with acute or convalescent COVID-19. The CDR3 loop reads CASGSGQAPSGANVLTF. The DNA of the CDR3 is TGTGCCAGCGGCTCGGGACAGGCCCCCTCTGGGGCCAACGTCCTGACTTTC.